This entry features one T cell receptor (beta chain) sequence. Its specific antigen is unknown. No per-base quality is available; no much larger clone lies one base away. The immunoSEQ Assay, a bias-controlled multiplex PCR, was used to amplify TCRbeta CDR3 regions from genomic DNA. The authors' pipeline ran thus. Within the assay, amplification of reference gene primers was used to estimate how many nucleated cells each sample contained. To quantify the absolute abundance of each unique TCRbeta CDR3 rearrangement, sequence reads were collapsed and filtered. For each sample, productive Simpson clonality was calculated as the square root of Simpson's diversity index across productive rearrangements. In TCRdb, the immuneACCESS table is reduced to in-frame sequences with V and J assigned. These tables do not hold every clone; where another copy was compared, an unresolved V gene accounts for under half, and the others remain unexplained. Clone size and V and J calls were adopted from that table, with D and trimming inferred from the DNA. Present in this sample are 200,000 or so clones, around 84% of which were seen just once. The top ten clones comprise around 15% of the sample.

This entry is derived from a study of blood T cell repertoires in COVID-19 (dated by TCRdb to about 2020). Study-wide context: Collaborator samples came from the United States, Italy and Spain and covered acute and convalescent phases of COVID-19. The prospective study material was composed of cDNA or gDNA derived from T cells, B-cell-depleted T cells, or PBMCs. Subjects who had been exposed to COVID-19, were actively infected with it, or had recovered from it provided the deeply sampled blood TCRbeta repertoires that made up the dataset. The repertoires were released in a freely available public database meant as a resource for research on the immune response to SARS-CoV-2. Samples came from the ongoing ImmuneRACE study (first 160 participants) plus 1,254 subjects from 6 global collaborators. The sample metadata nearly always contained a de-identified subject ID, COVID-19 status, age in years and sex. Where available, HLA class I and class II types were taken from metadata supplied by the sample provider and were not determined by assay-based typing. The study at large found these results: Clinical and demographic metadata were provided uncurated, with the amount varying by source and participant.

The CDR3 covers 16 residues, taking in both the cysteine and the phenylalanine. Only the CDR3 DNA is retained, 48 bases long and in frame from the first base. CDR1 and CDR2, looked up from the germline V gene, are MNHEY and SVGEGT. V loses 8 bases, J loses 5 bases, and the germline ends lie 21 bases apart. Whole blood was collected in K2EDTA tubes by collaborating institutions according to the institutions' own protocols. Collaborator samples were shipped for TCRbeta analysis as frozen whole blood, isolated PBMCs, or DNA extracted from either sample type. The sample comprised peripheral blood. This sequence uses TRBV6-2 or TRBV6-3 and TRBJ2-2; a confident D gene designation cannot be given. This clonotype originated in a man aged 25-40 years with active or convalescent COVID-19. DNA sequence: TGTGCCAGCCGCCTTAGTGCGAGAGTACGGACCGGGGAGCTGTTTTTT. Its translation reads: CASRLSARVRTGELFF.